This T cell receptor (beta chain) was found in a study of neurological immune-mediated disorders. Study-level points and caveats: TCR clonal expansion peaked in HTLV-1-associated myelopathy patients and was lowest in multiple sclerosis patients.

By 5'RACE with 10-nucleotide random UMIs, the cDNA was made. MiXCR, applied by TCRdb to the 5' RACE reads, yields one record per CDR3 protein. The profile covers tens of thousands of distinct CDR3 sequences, with about 7% appearing a single time and about 4% taken by the ten largest. Germline loops: CDR1 KGHSH, CDR2 LQKENI. Trimming shortened V by 7 bases and J by 1 base, and 10 bases separated the two germline ends. This CDR3 is built from 13 residues. Healthy control samples came from blood bank volunteers in Maryland, USA. Unsorted libraries were prepared from 2 million PBMCs held at -80 C. Concerning this clonotype itself: Its cognate antigen is unknown.

The gene calls are TRBV18 and TRBJ1-1; D remains ambiguous. The sequence came from a woman aged 40 to 50 in good health. Sequencing was performed on PBMCs. The CDR3 sequence is CASFLQTNTEAFF. In nucleotides, the CDR3 is TGTGCCAGCTTCTTACAGACGAACACTGAAGCTTTCTTT.